This is a list of T cell receptor beta chains from one sample in a study of T cell responses to AZD1222 COVID-19 vaccine. The data were produced by immunoSEQ multiplex PCR, yet TCRdb's version contains in-frame clones alone and is incomplete. The sample yields some 190,000 clones, roughly 94% seen once. Sequenced material: peripheral blood, taken 28 days after the second dose of the MenACWY control vaccine. These receptors were obtained from an adult who received the MenACWY meningococcal vaccine as a control. Each CDR3 is given with its conserved first and last residue. Fields, in order: J gene, clone size, D gene, V gene, CDR3 DNA, CDR3 protein. D genes are given only for firm matches. For some rows the clone size is stated as once, few or many, or as a class when expanded; others skip it.

>TRBJ2-3|NA|NA|TRBV27
TGTGCCAGCAGACGGACAGGCACAGATACGCAGTATTTT
CASRRTGTDTQYF
>TRBJ2-1|once|NA|TRBV19
TGTGCCAGTAGTATGCCCCCCTGGGGGGGGGCGAGCTCCTACAATGAGCAGTTCTTC
CASSMPPWGGASSYNEQFF
>TRBJ1-5|NA|NA|TRBV2
TGTGCCAGCAGCGCTGGACAGAGTGGCAATCAGCCCCAGCATTTT
CASSAGQSGNQPQHF
>TRBJ2-7|NA|TRBD1|TRBV5-1
TGCGCCAGCAGGATAGACTCGGGACAGGCCCCCCCCTACGAGCAGTACTTC
CASRIDSGQAPPYEQYF
>TRBJ2-1|NA|TRBD2|TRBV9
TGTGCCAGCACCCCGGGACTAGGGTACAATGAGCAGTTCTTC
CASTPGLGYNEQFF
>TRBJ1-4|NA|TRBD1|TRBV9
TGTGCCAGCAGCGAACAGGGGATCAGCGAAAAACTGTTTTTT
CASSEQGISEKLFF
>TRBJ1-2|NA|NA|TRBV2
TGTGCCAGCAGTGAGGGCAGGGGTTTTGGCTACACCTTC
CASSEGRGFGYTF
>TRBJ1-2|NA|NA|TRBV7-9
TGTGCCAGCAGCCCCCGACGGCCCTTC
CASSPRRPF
>TRBJ1-6|NA|NA|TRBV5-8
TGTGCCAGCAGCTTGGACAGCTATAATTCACCCCTCCACTTT
CASSLDSYNSPLHF
>TRBJ1-3|NA|TRBD1|TRBV7-2
TGTGCCAGCAGCTTAGCGATGACAGGGGGAAACACCATATATTTT
CASSLAMTGGNTIYF
>TRBJ2-2|NA|NA|TRBV15
TGTGCCACCAGTGAAGGACTGGCTAACACCGGGGAGCTGTTTTTT
CATSEGLANTGELFF
>TRBJ1-5|NA|NA|TRBV7-2
TGTGCCAGCAGCGGCCCCGGTTTGGGCCGTCAGCCCCAGCATTTT
CASSGPGLGRQPQHF
>TRBJ2-7|NA|NA|TRBV6-5
TGTGCCAGCAGACAGGGTTTCGTCGACGAGCAGTACTTC
CASRQGFVDEQYF
>TRBJ2-7|NA|NA|TRBV7-9
TGTGCCAGCAGCTCCCCGGGTTCCTACGAGCAGTACTTC
CASSSPGSYEQYF
>TRBJ2-2|NA|TRBD1|TRBV3-1/TRBV3-2
TGTGCCAGCAGCCAAGATAGTGGGACAGGGTTCGGGGAGCTGTTTTTT
CASSQDSGTGFGELFF
>TRBJ2-2|NA|TRBD2|TRBV4-2
TGTGCCAGCAGCCACGCAATAGCGGGGGGGTACACCGGGGAGCTGTTTTTT
CASSHAIAGGYTGELFF
>TRBJ2-5|NA|NA|TRBV9
TGTGCCAGCAGCCCAGGACAGTGGATGGAAGCCCAGTACTTC
CASSPGQWMEAQYF